This T cell receptor (beta chain) derives from a study of blood T cell repertoires in COVID-19. In the authors' methods: Cell counts per sample came from amplifying reference gene primers. TCRdb's copy holds only in-frame clones and misses some; the assay was immunoSEQ multiplex PCR. That table gives V, J and clone size, and the DNA gave D and trimming. Found here are 150,000 to 200,000 clones, approximately 86% of them singletons; the top ten hold about 7%. CDR3 length equals 13 residues. V lost 2 bases, J lost 0 bases, and 4 bases lay in between. From germline, CDR1 is LGHDT and CDR2 YNNKEL (reference sequence).

This sequence originates from a middle-aged man with active or convalescent COVID-19. J is TRBJ1-1 and V is TRBV3-1 (or the pseudogene TRBV3-2); D unresolved. The sequenced sample consisted of peripheral blood. The chain's CDR3 is CASSQYMNTEAFF. The CDR3 nucleotides read TGTGCCAGCAGCCAATACATGAACACTGAAGCTTTCTTT.